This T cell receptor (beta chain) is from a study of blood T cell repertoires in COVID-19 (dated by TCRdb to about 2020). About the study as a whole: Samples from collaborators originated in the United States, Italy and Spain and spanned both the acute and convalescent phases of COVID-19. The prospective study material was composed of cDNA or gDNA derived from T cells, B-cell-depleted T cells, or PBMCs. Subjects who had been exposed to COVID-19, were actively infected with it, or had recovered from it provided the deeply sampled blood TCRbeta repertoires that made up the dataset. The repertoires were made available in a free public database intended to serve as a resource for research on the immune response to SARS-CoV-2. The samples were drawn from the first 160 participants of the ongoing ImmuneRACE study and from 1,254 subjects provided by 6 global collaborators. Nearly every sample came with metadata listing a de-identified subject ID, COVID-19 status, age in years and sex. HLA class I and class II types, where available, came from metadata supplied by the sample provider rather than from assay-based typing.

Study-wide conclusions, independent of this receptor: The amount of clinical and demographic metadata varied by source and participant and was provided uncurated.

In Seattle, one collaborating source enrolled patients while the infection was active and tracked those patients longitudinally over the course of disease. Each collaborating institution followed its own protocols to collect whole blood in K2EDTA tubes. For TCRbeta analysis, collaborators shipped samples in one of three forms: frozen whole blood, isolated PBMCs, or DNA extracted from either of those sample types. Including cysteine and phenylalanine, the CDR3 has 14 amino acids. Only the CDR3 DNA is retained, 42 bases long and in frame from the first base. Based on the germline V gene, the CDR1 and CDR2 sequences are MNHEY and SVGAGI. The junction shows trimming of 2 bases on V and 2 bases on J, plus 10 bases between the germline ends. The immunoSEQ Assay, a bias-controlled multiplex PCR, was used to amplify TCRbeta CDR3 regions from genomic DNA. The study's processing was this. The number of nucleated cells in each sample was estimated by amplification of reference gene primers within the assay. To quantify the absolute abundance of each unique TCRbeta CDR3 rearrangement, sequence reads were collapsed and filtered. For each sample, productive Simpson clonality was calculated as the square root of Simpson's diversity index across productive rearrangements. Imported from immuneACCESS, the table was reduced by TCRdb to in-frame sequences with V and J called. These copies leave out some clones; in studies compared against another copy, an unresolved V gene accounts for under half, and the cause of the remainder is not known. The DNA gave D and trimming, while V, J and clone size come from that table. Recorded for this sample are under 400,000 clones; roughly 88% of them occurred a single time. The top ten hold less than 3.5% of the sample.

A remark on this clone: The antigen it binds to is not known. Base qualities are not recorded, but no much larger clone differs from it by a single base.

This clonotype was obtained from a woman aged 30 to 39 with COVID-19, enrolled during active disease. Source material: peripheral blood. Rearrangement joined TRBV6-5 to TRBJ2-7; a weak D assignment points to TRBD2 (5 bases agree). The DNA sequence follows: TGTGCCAGCAGTTACACGGCCGGGACCTACGAGCAGTACTTC. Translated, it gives CASSYTAGTYEQYF.